This passage covers 21 T cell receptor beta chains from one sample sequenced in a study of identical twins. Via MiXCR, TCRdb re-called the 5' RACE reads, giving one row per CDR3 protein. The sample holds 1.5 million to 2 million distinct CDR3 sequences; more than 30% are singletons and the top ten take around 0.25%. Sequencing was performed on cord blood. The receptors derive from a newborn girl in good health.

Only a few counts were recorded for this clonotype. The gene calls are TRBV24-1 and TRBJ1-5; 8 nucleotides align to TRBD1. Germline loops: CDR1 KGHDR, CDR2 SFDVKD. V dropped 4 bases and J dropped 7; count of bases not matched to a gene: 8. The CDR3 totals 15 residues. The CDR3 reads CATSDTGTGGQPQHF. Written as DNA, the CDR3 is TGTGCCACCAGTGACACCGGGACAGGTGGGCAGCCCCAGCATTTT.

The chain uses TRBV5-1 and TRBJ2-3; 9 positions match TRBD1. Germline loops: CDR1 SGHRS, CDR2 YFSETQ. J was trimmed by 4 bases and V by 4 bases; bases with no gene match: 4. The CDR3 sequence is 14 residues long. The CDR3 loop reads CASSAYRGPDTQYF. The CDR3 DNA sequence: TGCGCCAGCAGCGCCTACAGGGGGCCAGATACGCAGTATTTT.

This chain links TRBV28 with TRBJ2-2, with D hard to call. The CDR3 length is 14 residues. Trimming cost V 7 bases and J 6 bases, with 15 bases left between them. In germline, CDR1 is MDHEN, CDR2 SYDVKM. CDR3 in DNA: TGTGCCAGCAAGCCCCCCCGGAGAGCCGGGGAGCTGTTTTTT. Translating it yields CASKPPRRAGELFF.

This clonotype has only a few counts. The CDR3 is CASRNVGDTDTQYF. The CDR3 DNA follows: TGTGCCAGCAGAAACGTAGGGGACACAGATACGCAGTATTTT. The chain has TRBV21-1 and TRBJ2-3; TRBD1 reflects the table's D call only, with no check against the DNA. TRBV21-1 is given as a pseudogene. The CDR3 sequence is 14 residues long.

The chain employs TRBV7-2 and TRBJ1-1; no reliable D call. V was clipped by 5 bases and J by 1 base, with 17 bases between them. Germline loops: CDR1 SGHTA, CDR2 FQGNSA. The CDR3 sequence is 16 residues long. Here the CDR3 DNA reads TGTGCCAGCAGCCCCTCCTCGACGGACCCGAACACTGAAGCTTTCTTT. As protein: CASSPSSTDPNTEAFF.

In regard to this clonotype: This may stem from a read error, because a much larger clone lies one nucleotide away. The chain has TRBV28 and TRBJ2-7; no reliable D call. Trimming removed 2 bases from V and 5 bases from J, with 4 bases in between. Germline values: CDR1 MDHEN, CDR2 SYDVKM. The CDR3 is made up of 11 amino acids. The CDR3 region is CASSLQDEQYF. Written as DNA, the CDR3 is TGTGCCAGCAGTTTACAGGACGAGCAGTACTTC. The full variable domain, with the rest looked up from reference TRBV28 and TRBJ2-7, is DVKVTQSSRYLVKRTGEKVFLECVQDMDHENMFWYRQDPGLGLRLIYFSYDVKMKEKGDIPEGYSVSREKKERFSLILESASTNQTSMYLCASSLQDEQYFGPGTRLTVT.

The V call is TRBV7-2, the J call TRBJ2-7; 13 bases are shared with TRBD2. The J segment lost 5 bases and the V segment lost 2 bases, leaving 12 bases of the junction unmatched. CDR3 length equals 18 residues. Germline-derived CDR1 and CDR2 are SGHTA and FQGNSA. The CDR3 reads CASSLRLAGGPTYHEQYF. The DNA for the CDR3 is TGTGCCAGCAGCTTAAGACTAGCGGGAGGTCCCACGTACCACGAGCAGTACTTC.

In regard to this clonotype: At one boundary the junction diverges from the germline segment, which might be a read error. This rearrangement joins TRBV20-1 to TRBJ1-1; D is perhaps TRBD1 (5 bases). Per germline, CDR1 DFQATT and CDR2 SNEGSKA (reference sequence). CDR3 size: 13 residues. The CDR3 sequence: CSAREGIDTVAFF. DNA of the CDR3: TGCAGTGCTAGGGAGGGGATCGACACTGTAGCTTTCTTT.

This clonotype was seen at least ten times. This chain links TRBV11-2 with TRBJ2-3, with D tentatively TRBD2 (5 bases). V was pared by 2 bases and J by 2 bases, with 5 bases between. The CDR3 has 13 amino acids. CDR1 SGHAT and CDR2 FQNNGV come from the germline V gene. DNA for the CDR3: TGTGCCAGCAGCTTACTAGCCACAGATACGCAGTATTTT. Its protein is CASSLLATDTQYF.

The V call is TRBV6-1, the J call TRBJ2-4; possible D gene TRBD1, 6 bases. The CDR3 loop spans 14 amino acids. From germline, CDR1 is MNHNS and CDR2 SASEGT. Trimming took off 0 bases at V and 8 bases at J, with 11 bases between the two ends. DNA of the CDR3: TGTGCCAGCAGTGAAGCGGGGGCGAGGGACATTCAGTACTTC. It is translated as CASSEAGARDIQYF.

The chain recombines TRBV20-1 with TRBJ2-5; D is perhaps TRBD1 or TRBD2 (5 bases each). The CDR3 loop spans 13 amino acids. From germline, CDR1 is DFQATT and CDR2 SNEGSKA (reference sequence). Trimming shortened V by 5 bases and J by 3 bases, and 13 bases separated the two germline ends. CDR3 protein: CSALPWGKETQYF. CDR3 DNA: TGCAGTGCTCTACCTTGGGGGAAAGAGACCCAGTACTTC.

V and J are TRBV5-1 and TRBJ1-2; the D gene is possibly TRBD1 (5 bases). CDR1 is SGHRS and CDR2 is YFSETQ in the germline V gene. The CDR3 runs 14 residues. V was cut by 4 bases and J by 5 bases, with 15 bases left in between. The CDR3 region has the DNA TGCGCCAGCAGCCCGGGCGAGGGGAGGTATGGCTACACCTTC. Amino acid sequence: CASSPGEGRYGYTF.

This chain joins TRBV7-6 and TRBJ2-2, with D possibly being TRBD1 (5 bases). Germline assignment: CDR1 SGHVS and CDR2 FNYEAQ. The ends were cut back, 2 bases at V and 13 bases at J, with 11 bases in the middle. The CDR3 is 12 amino acids. CDR3 bases: TGTGCCAGCAGCTTATGGGGCGTTGGGCTGTTTTTT. This codes for CASSLWGVGLFF.

This chain joins TRBV4-2 and TRBJ2-1; D perhaps matches TRBD1 (6 bases). The CDR3 spans 16 residues. Germline loops: CDR1 LGHNA, CDR2 YNFKEQ. With 0 bases removed from V and 6 bases from J, the gap between germline ends came to 15 bases. CDR3: CASSQDWGPSSNEQFF. CDR3 sequence (DNA): TGTGCCAGCAGCCAAGATTGGGGGCCTAGCAGCAATGAGCAGTTCTTC.

There are a few counts of this clonotype. The chain carries TRBV12-3 or TRBV12-4 and TRBJ2-1, with D unresolved. The V end lost 5 bases, the J end lost 6 bases, and 14 bases lay between the germline ends. The CDR3 sequence is 14 residues long. The DNA for the CDR3 is TGTGCCAGCAGTCGTCCCCGTCCTGCCAATGAGCAGTTCTTC. As protein: CASSRPRPANEQFF.

This clonotype was seen a handful of times. The chain uses TRBV10-3 and TRBJ2-7; 11 bases line up with TRBD2. The junction had 6 bases not matched to a gene; V was cut back by 7 bases and J by 4 bases. Germline CDR1 and CDR2: ENHRY and SYGVKD. This CDR3 has 14 residues. The chain's CDR3 is CAITPGLAVYEQYF. CDR3 nucleotide sequence: TGTGCCATCACCCCGGGACTAGCGGTGTACGAGCAGTACTTC.

V is TRBV27 and J is TRBJ2-5; D tentatively reads TRBD1 or TRBD2 (6 bases each). The assigned J gene may be wrong: the sequence end matches TRBJ2-7 better. The CDR3 consists of 15 residues. Germline values: CDR1 MNHEY, CDR2 SMNVEV (reference sequence). The CDR3 loop reads CASSGRDTQGGEQYF. In DNA, the CDR3 is TGTGCCAGCAGTGGAAGGGACACCCAGGGAGGCGAGCAGTACTTC.

The rearrangement uses TRBV18 and TRBJ2-7; D not resolved. The CDR3 length is 13 residues. Trimming removed 0 bases at V and 0 bases at J, with 3 bases between. Germline V gene data show CDR1 as KGHSH and CDR2 as LQKENI. The CDR3 here is CASSPPHSYEQYF. CDR3 DNA: TGTGCCAGCTCACCACCACACTCCTACGAGCAGTACTTC. The entire variable domain, with the rest obtained from reference TRBV18 and TRBJ2-7, is as follows: NAGVMQNPRHLVRRRGQEARLRCSPMKGHSHVYWYRQLPEEGLKFMVYLQKENIIDESGMPKERFSAEFPKEGPSILRIQQVVRGDSAAYFCASSPPHSYEQYFGPGTRLTVT.

As for this clonotype: At one end, the junction sequence differs from germline, possibly due to a read error. V and J are TRBV20-1 and TRBJ2-3; D ambiguous. This CDR3 has 15 amino acids. CDR1 and CDR2 from the germline V gene are DFQATT and SNEGSKA (reference sequence). CDR3 in amino acids: CSARDLRSSTDTPYF. Here the CDR3 DNA reads TGCAGTGCTAGAGATCTGAGGAGTAGCACAGATACGCCGTATTTT.

This clonotype was detected a few times. The chain uses TRBV21-1 and TRBJ1-1; TRBD1 reflects the table's D call only, with no check against the DNA. TRBV21-1 is given as a pseudogene. The CDR3 is 11 amino acids. The DNA for the CDR3 is TGTGCCAGCAGCATAGGGGCGGGAGCTTTCTTT. Its translation is CASSIGAGAFF.

This clonotype was recorded a few times. The chain joins TRBV12-5 to TRBJ2-1; TRBD2 is a possible D gene (5 bases). Trimming took 5 bases from V and 9 from J, leaving 14 bases between them. CDR1 is LGHNT and CDR2 is FRNRAP in the germline V gene. The CDR3 contains 13 residues. This CDR3 is CASGRASLSEQFF. In DNA, the CDR3 is TGTGCTAGTGGTCGGGCTAGCTTGAGTGAGCAGTTCTTC.